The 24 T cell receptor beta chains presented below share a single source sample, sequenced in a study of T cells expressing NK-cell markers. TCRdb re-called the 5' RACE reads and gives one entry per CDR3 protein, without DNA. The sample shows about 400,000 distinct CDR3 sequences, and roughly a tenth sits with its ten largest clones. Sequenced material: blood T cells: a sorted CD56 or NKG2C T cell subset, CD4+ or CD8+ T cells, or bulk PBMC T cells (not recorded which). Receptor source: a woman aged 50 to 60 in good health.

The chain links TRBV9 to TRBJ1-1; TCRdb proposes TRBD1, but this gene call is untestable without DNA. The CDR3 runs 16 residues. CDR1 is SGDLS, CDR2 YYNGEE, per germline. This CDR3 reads CASSKTGTGVRTEAFF.

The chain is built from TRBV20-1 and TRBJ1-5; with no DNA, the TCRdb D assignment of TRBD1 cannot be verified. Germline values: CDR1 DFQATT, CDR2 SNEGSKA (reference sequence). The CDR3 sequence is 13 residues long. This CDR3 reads CSAARTEYQPQHF.

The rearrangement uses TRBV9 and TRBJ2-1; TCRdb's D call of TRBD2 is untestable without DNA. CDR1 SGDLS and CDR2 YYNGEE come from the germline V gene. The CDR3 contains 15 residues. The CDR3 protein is CASSVVDGSRDEQFF.

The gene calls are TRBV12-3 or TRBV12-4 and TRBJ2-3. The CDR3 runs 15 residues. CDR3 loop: CASSLDDYGTDTQYF.

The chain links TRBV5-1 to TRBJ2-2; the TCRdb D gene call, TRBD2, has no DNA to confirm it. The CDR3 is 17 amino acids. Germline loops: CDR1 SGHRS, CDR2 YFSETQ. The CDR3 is CASSPPLAGWNTGELFF.

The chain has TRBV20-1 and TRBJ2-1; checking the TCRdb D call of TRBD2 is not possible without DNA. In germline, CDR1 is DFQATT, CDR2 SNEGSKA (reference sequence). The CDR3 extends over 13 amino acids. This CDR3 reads CVLAGAGYNEQFF.

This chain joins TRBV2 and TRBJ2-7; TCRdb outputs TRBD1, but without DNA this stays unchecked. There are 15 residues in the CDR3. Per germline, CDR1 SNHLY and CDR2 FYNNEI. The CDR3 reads CASSEGQGIEYEQYF.

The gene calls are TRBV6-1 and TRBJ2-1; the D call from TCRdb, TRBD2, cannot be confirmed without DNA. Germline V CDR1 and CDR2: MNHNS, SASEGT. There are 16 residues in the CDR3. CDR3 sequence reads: CASSEIAVGYYNEQFF.

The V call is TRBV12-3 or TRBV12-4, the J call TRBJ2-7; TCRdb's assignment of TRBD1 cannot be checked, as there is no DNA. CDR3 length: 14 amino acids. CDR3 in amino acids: CASSFSGTKSEQYF.

CDR3: CASSMTSGSLNEQFF. The chain joins TRBV19 to TRBJ2-1; lacking DNA, the TRBD2 call made by TCRdb goes unchecked. Germline V gene lookup returns CDR1 LNHDA and CDR2 SQIVND (reference sequence). This CDR3 region has 15 residues.

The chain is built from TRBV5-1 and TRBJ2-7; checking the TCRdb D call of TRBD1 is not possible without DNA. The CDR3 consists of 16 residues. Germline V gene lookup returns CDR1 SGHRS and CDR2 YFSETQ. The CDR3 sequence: CASSLVAGVYSYEQYF.

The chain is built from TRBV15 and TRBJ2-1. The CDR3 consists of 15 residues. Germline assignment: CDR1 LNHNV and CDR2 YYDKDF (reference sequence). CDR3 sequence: CATSRDRVTSNEQFF.

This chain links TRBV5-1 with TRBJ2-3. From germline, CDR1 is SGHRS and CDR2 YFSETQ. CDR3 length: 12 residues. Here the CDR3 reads CASSLRADTQYF. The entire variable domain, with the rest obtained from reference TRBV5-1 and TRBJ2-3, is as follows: KAGVTQTPRYLIKTRGQQVTLSCSPISGHRSVSWYQQTPGQGLQFLFEYFSETQRNKGNFPGRFSGRQFSNSRSEMNVSTLELGDSALYLCASSLRADTQYFGPGTRLTVL.

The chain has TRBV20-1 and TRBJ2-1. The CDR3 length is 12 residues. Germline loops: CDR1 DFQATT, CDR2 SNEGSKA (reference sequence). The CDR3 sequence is CSARPQANEQFF.

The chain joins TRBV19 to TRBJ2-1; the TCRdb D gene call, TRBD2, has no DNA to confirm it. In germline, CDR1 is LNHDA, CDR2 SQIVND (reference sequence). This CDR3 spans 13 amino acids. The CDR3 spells CASSRTSGIEQFF.

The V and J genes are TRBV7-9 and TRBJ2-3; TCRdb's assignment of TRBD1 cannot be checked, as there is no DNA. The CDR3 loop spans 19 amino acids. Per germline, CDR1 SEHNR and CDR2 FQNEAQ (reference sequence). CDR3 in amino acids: CASSLDARSTIGPLRTQYF.

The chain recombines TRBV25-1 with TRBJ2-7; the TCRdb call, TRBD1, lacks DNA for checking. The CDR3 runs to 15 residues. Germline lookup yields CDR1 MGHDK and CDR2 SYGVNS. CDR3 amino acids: CASSEGSFPRGEQYF.

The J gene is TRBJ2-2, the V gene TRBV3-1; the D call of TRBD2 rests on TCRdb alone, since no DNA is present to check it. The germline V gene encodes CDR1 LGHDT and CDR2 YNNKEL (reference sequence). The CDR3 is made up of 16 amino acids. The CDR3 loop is CASSQGSGGNTGELFF. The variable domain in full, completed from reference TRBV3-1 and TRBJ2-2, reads DTAVSQTPKYLVTQMGNDKSIKCEQNLGHDTMYWYKQDSKKFLKIMFSYNNKELIINETVPNRFSPKSPDKAHLNLHINSLELGDSAVYFCASSQGSGGNTGELFFGEGSRLTVL.

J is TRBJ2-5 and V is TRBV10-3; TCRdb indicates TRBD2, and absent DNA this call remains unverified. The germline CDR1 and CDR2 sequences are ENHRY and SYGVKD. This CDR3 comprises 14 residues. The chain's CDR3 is CAIRSEGVQETQYF.

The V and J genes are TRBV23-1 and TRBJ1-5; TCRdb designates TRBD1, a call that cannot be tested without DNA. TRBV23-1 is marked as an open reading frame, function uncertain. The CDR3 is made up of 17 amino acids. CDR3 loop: CASIPILTGPLRQPQHF.

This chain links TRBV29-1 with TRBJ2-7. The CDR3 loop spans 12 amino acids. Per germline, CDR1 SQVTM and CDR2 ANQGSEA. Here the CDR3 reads CSAQQSLYEQYF.

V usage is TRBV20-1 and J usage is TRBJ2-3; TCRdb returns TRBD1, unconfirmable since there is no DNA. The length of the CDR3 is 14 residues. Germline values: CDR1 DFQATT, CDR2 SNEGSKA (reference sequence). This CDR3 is CSVPRGPYTDTQYF.

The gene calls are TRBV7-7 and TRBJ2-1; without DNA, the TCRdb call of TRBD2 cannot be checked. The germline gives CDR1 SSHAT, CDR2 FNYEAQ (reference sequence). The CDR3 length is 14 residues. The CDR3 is CASSARAGEVEQFF.

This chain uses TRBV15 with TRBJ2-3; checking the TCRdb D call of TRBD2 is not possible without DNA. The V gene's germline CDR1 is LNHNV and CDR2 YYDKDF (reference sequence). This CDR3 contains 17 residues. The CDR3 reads CATSRDQGGLGGDTQYF.